The entry below gives a single T cell receptor beta chain sequence along with its context. This CDR3 has 13 residues. Germline loops: CDR1 LNHDA, CDR2 SQIVND (reference sequence). Cells designated naive CD8 were CD45RO-negative and were positively selected for CCR7, with terminally differentiated effector memory CD45RA+ cells excluded. The data belong to a study of shared clonotypes between healthy human individuals. Data came from immunoSEQ multiplex PCR; TCRdb stores just in-frame clones and leaves some out. The table includes fewer than 700,000 clones, around 96% detected once. The chain carries TRBV19 and TRBJ2-1; D possibly corresponds to TRBD2 (6 bases). This receptor was taken from a woman aged 30 to 39 in good health. Sample: naive CD8+ T cells sorted from blood. Here the CDR3 reads CVIEGGGYNEQFF. The CDR3 region has the DNA TGTGTCATAGAGGGAGGAGGGTACAATGAGCAGTTCTTC. Variable domain in full (rest from reference TRBV19 and TRBJ2-1): DGGITQSPKYLFRKEGQNVTLSCEQNLNHDAMYWYRQDPGQGLRLIYYSQIVNDFQKGDIAEGYSVSREKKESFPLTVTSAQKNPTAFYLCVIEGGGYNEQFFGPGTRLTVL.